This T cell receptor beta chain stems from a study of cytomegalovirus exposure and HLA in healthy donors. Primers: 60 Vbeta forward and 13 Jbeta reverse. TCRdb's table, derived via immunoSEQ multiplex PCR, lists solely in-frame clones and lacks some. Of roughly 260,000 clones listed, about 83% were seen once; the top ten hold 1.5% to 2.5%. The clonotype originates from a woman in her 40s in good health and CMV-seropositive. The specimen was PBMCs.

The CDR3 reads CAWGPAGMGTEAFF. The CDR3 DNA reads TGTGCCTGGGGTCCTGCGGGGATGGGGACTGAAGCTTTCTTT. This sequence joins TRBV30 and TRBJ1-1; unclear D gene. The CDR3 is 14 amino acids. The germline CDR1 and CDR2 sequences are GTSNPN and SVGIG (reference sequence). The V end lost 5 bases, the J end lost 5 bases, and 18 bases lay between the germline ends.